Sequencing of this TCR beta chain was carried out in a study of blood T cell repertoires in COVID-19. Study details: The analysed material was cDNA or gDNA that came from T cells, B-cell-depleted T cells, or PBMCs.

CDR3 size: 13 residues. The V gene end was trimmed by 4 bases and the J gene end by 5 bases; junction bases not matched to a gene: 2. Germline loops: CDR1 MNHEY, CDR2 SMNVEV (reference sequence). Repertoires were generated with immunoSEQ multiplex PCR, while TCRdb's copy carries only in-frame clones and drops some. Among some 200,000 clones listed, about 91% were seen once. The sequenced sample was peripheral blood. The chain links TRBV27 to TRBJ2-3; 8 nucleotides line up with TRBD1. The source of this sequence is a man younger than 40 with acute or convalescent COVID-19. The CDR3 bases are TGTGCCAGCAGTTCAGGGGGCATAGATACGCAGTATTTT. The encoded protein is CASSSGGIDTQYF.